This T cell receptor beta chain is from a study of long-term antiretroviral therapy in people with HIV. About the study: The study's earliest collections predate the 2015 immediate-ART recommendation by about a decade. The study, taken as a whole, reports: Transplant-donor-level diversity was not reached after ART, though diversity increased. The study found narrower CDR3 length ranges in HIV repertoires than in controls.

A remark on this clone: Its target is unknown.

Assay version v3.0 of immunoSEQ was used, and it was run at survey level. Produced via immunoSEQ multiplex PCR; TCRdb's table is partial and in-frame only. Among tens of thousands of clones listed, about 80% were seen once. This specimen was unsorted PBMCs, taken 1.1 years before starting antiretroviral therapy. This sequence originates from a woman aged 35 to 49 with HIV.

The CDR3 region has the DNA TGTGCCTGGAGTACCAGTTTAAACACTGAAGCTTTCTTT. It encodes CAWSTSLNTEAFF. The genes are TRBV30 and TRBJ1-1; D gene uncertain. V was pared by 2 bases and J by 2 bases, with 9 bases between. This CDR3 has 13 amino acids. Germline lookup yields CDR1 GTSNPN and CDR2 SVGIG (reference sequence). The full variable domain, completed using reference TRBV30 and TRBJ1-1, is SQTIHQWPATLVQPVGSPLSLECTVEGTSNPNLYWYRQAAGRGLQLLFYSVGIGQISSEVPQNLSASRPQDRQFILSSKKLLLSDSGFYLCAWSTSLNTEAFFGQGTRLTVV.